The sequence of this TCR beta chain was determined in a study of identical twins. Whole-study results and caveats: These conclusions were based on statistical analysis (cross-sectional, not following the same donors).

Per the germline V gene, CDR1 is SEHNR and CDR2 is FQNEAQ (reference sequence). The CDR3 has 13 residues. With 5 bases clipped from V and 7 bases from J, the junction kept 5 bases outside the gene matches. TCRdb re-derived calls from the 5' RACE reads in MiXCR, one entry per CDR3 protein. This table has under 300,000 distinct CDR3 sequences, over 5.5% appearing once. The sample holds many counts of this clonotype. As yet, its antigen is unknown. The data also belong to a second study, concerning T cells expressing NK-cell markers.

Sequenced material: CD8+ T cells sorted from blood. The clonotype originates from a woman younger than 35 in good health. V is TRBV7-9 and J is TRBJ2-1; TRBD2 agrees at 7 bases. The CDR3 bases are TGTGCCAGCAGCCCAGACGGGAGGAATGAGCAGTTCTTC. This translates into CASSPDGRNEQFF.